This T cell receptor (beta chain) originates from a study of T cell changes during pregnancy in multiple sclerosis. Repertoires were generated with immunoSEQ multiplex PCR, while TCRdb's copy carries only in-frame clones and drops some. The sample records some 140,000 clones, about 95% being singletons. Trimming removed 0 bases at V and 5 bases at J, with 15 bases between. This CDR3 region has 15 residues. Germline values: CDR1 SGHDT, CDR2 YYEEEE. The rearrangement joins TRBV5-6 to TRBJ2-7; D may be TRBD2 (7 bases). Material: peripheral blood, obtained after pregnancy. This sequence was found in a female donor with multiple sclerosis, enrolled in a pregnancy study. This CDR3 is CASSLAGGGLHEQYF. CDR3 DNA: TGTGCCAGCAGCTTGGCGGGGGGCGGGTTACACGAGCAGTACTTC.